This T cell receptor (beta chain) was identified in a study of shared clonotypes between healthy human individuals. As for this clone: Its antigen is undetermined.

Study results and limitations: Only a few donors were included, so the genetic and exposure-history diversity represented was limited. It was only blood that was sampled, and tissue repertoires likely differ.

The CDR3 covers 14 residues. Germline V gene lookup returns CDR1 SGHDT and CDR2 YYEEEE. Trimming took off 4 bases at V and 3 bases at J, with 14 bases between the two ends. Data came from immunoSEQ multiplex PCR; TCRdb stores just in-frame clones and leaves some out. There are 2 million or so clones in the sample; about 95% occur only once, and 1.1% lies in the top ten. Naive CD8 cells, CD45RO-negative and positively selected for CCR7, excluded terminally differentiated effector memory CD45RA+ cells. Sequenced material: naive CD8+ T cells sorted from blood. The chain links TRBV5-6 to TRBJ2-7; D not certain. The TCR originated in a man aged 18 to 30 in good health. The CDR3 protein is CASSLGPGNYEQYF. The CDR3 DNA sequence: TGTGCCAGCAGCCTTGGGCCTGGCAACTACGAGCAGTACTTC.